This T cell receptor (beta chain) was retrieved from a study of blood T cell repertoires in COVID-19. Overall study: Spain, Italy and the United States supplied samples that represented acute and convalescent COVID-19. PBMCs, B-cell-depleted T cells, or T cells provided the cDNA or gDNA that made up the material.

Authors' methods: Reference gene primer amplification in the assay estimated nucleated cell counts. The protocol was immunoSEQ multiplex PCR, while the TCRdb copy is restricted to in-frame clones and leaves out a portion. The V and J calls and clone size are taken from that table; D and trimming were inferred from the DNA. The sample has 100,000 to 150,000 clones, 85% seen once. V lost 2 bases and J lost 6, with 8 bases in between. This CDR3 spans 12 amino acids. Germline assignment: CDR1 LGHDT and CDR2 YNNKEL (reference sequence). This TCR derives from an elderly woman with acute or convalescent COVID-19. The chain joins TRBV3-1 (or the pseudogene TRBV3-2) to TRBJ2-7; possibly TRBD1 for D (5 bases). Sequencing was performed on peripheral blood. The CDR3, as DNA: TGTGCCAGCAGCCAACAGGGCACCGAGCAGTACTTC. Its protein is CASSQQGTEQYF.